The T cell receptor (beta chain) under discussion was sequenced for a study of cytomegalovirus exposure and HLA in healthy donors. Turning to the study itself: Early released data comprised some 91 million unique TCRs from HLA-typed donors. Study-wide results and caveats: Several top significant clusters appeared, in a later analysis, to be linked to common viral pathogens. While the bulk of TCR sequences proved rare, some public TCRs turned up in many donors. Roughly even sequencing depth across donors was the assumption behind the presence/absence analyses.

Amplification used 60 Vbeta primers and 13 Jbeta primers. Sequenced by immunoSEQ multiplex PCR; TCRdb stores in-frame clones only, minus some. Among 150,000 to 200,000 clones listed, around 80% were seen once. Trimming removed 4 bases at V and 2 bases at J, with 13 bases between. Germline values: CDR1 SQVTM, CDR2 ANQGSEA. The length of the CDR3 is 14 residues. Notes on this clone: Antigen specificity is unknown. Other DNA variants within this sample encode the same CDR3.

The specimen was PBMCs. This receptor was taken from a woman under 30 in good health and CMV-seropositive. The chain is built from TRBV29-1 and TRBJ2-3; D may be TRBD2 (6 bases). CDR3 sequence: CSVGLSGDTDTQYF. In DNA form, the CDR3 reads TGCAGCGTTGGACTCTCGGGGGACACAGATACGCAGTATTTT.